These 28 T cell receptor beta chains share one sample of origin, sequenced in a study of T cells after yellow fever vaccination. TCRdb ran MiXCR on the 5' RACE reads and lists one entry per CDR3 protein. The sample has hundreds of thousands of distinct CDR3 sequences; just over 20% are singletons. The sample here was PBMCs, taken roughly 23 days after the first yellow fever vaccination. The receptors come from a man between 18 and 29 years old who received the YFV17D yellow fever vaccine.

The genes are TRBV5-1 and TRBJ1-6, with D hard to call. V shed 2 bases and J shed 5 bases, with 11 bases lying between them. This CDR3 has 15 amino acids. Germline values: CDR1 SGHRS, CDR2 YFSETQ. In DNA form, the CDR3 reads TGCGCCAGCAGCTTAAGGCAGGATAATAATTCACCCCTCCACTTT. Translated, it gives CASSLRQDNNSPLHF.

The chain recombines TRBV11-2 with TRBJ2-3; TRBD2 aligns across 10 bases. CDR3 length: 13 residues. The junction had 2 bases not matched to a gene; V was cut back by 8 bases and J by 3 bases. Germline lookup yields CDR1 SGHAT and CDR2 FQNNGV. In DNA, the CDR3 is TGTGCCAGCCAGGGACTAGCGACAGATACGCAGTATTTT. Translating it yields CASQGLATDTQYF.

V is TRBV20-1 and J is TRBJ2-3; D remains ambiguous. Germline CDR1 reads DFQATT; CDR2 reads SNEGSKA (reference sequence). With 0 bases removed from V and 3 bases from J, the gap between germline ends came to 16 bases. The CDR3 sequence is 16 residues long. DNA for the CDR3: TGCAGTGCTAGAGATCATCGTGGGATTAGGACAGATACGCAGTATTTT. Its translation is CSARDHRGIRTDTQYF.

This clonotype was picked up a small number of times. The rearrangement uses TRBV12-3 or TRBV12-4 and TRBJ1-6; D not resolved. The CDR3 spans 12 residues. Between the trimmed V and J ends, which lost 6 bases and 16 bases, there was a span of 16 bases. CDR3 nucleotides: TGTGCCAGCAGAAGGGAAGGCCTAATTCTCCACTTT. Translated, it gives CASRREGLILHF.

The chain couples TRBV18 to TRBJ2-3; D unresolved. V gave up 1 base and J gave up 7 bases, with 15 bases separating them. The length of the CDR3 is 15 residues. CDR1 and CDR2 from the germline V gene are KGHSH and LQKENI. In nucleotides, the CDR3 is TGTGCCAGCTCACCACAAGGGATGCGACACAATACGCAGTATTTT. This codes for CASSPQGMRHNTQYF. Full variable domain (missing parts from reference TRBV18 and TRBJ2-3): NAGVMQNPRHLVRRRGQEARLRCSPMKGHSHVYWYRQLPEEGLKFMVYLQKENIIDESGMPKERFSAEFPKEGPSILRIQQVVRGDSAAYFCASSPQGMRHNTQYFGPGTRLTVL.

This clonotype was observed a few times. The chain uses TRBV20-1 and TRBJ1-2; TRBD1 agrees at 8 bases. J gave up 3 bases and V 2 bases, and 5 bases lay outside the gene matches. Per the germline V gene, CDR1 is DFQATT and CDR2 is SNEGSKA (reference sequence). This CDR3 contains 14 residues. CDR3 sequence: CSARPEDRDYGYTF. The DNA for the CDR3 is TGCAGTGCTAGACCCGAGGACAGGGACTATGGCTACACCTTC.

This rearrangement joins TRBV6-1 to TRBJ2-5; 9 nucleotides line up with TRBD1. The V and J ends lost 5 bases and 4 bases, in that order; junction bases with no gene match: 8. This CDR3 comprises 15 residues. Germline values: CDR1 MNHNS, CDR2 SASEGT. This CDR3 reads CASSRTGTGRETQYF. The CDR3 nucleotides are TGTGCCAGCAGTCGGACCGGGACAGGGAGAGAGACCCAGTACTTC.

A few counts support this clonotype. The chain recombines TRBV5-1 with TRBJ2-7, with 9 bases that match TRBD1. V lost 3 bases to trimming and J lost 6 bases; unmatched junction nucleotides: 10. CDR1 is SGHRS and CDR2 is YFSETQ in the germline V gene. This CDR3 is 15 amino acids long. The CDR3 DNA follows: TGCGCCAGCAGCTCTAACGCCGGGACAGGGTTCGAGCAGTACTTC. Protein product: CASSSNAGTGFEQYF.

The chain couples TRBV7-8 to TRBJ2-7; a weak D match, TRBD2 (7 bases). V gave up 5 bases and J gave up 3 bases, with 11 bases separating them. The CDR3 sequence is 13 residues long. Germline CDR1 and CDR2: SGHVS and FQNEAQ. The CDR3 DNA is TGTGCCAGCAGCCGGGGGGCCGACTACGAGCAGTACTTC. It codes for CASSRGADYEQYF.

This clonotype was seen a few times. The chain links TRBV11-1 to TRBJ2-7; 13 nucleotides match TRBD2. Trimming took 1 base from V and 0 from J; bases not matched to a gene: 6. The CDR3 spans 18 residues. Germline CDR1 reads SGHAT; CDR2 reads FQDESV (reference sequence). This CDR3 reads CASSLGYGTSGASYEQYF. DNA of the CDR3: TGTGCCAGCAGCTTAGGATACGGGACTAGCGGGGCCTCCTACGAGCAGTACTTC. Drawing the rest from reference TRBV11-1 and TRBJ2-7, the complete variable domain is EAEVAQSPRYKITEKSQAVAFWCDPISGHATLYWYRQILGQGPELLVQFQDESVVDDSQLPKDRFSAERLKGVDSTLKIQPAELGDSAMYLCASSLGYGTSGASYEQYFGPGTRLTVT.

The rearrangement uses TRBV4-1 and TRBJ2-7; D gene uncertain. The CDR3 is 15 residues long. Germline V CDR1 and CDR2: MGHRA, YSYEKL. With 1 base removed from V and 0 bases from J, the gap between germline ends came to 10 bases. CDR3 in DNA: TGCGCCAGCAGCCAAGGCTCGCCGGTCTCCTACGAGCAGTACTTC. Its translation is CASSQGSPVSYEQYF.

At least ten counts were recorded for this clonotype. The chain uses TRBV7-2 and TRBJ2-1; D unclear. Germline V lookup: CDR1 SGHTA, CDR2 FQGNSA. The V and J ends lost 2 bases and 6 bases respectively, with 5 bases between them. The CDR3 loop spans 12 amino acids. The CDR3 sequence: CASSLLSNEQFF. The CDR3 bases are TGTGCCAGCAGCTTACTGAGCAATGAGCAGTTCTTC.

This clonotype was observed once. This rearrangement joins TRBV5-1 to TRBJ2-7; 7 positions match TRBD1. The germline CDR1 and CDR2 sequences are SGHRS and YFSETQ. CDR3 length: 14 residues. The CDR3 sequence: CASSSGTASSEQYV. DNA for the CDR3: TGCGCCAGCAGCTCCGGGACAGCTTCCTCCGAGCAGTACGTC.

The chain is built from TRBV7-2 and TRBJ2-1; D may be TRBD1 (5 bases). Germline V gene data show CDR1 as SGHTA and CDR2 as FQGNSA. The CDR3 contains 15 residues. V was shortened by 3 bases and J by 2 bases, with 11 bases between the two germline ends. DNA of the CDR3: TGTGCCAGCAGCTTGGATTGGGGCCCCTACAATGAGCAGTTCTTC. Translation gives CASSLDWGPYNEQFF.

This chain joins TRBV19 and TRBJ1-1, with 10 bases that match TRBD1. CDR1 is LNHDA, CDR2 SQIVND, per germline (reference sequence). V dropped 5 bases and J dropped 6; count of bases not matched to a gene: 9. The CDR3 totals 15 residues. As DNA, the CDR3 is TGTGCCAGTAGTCCAATGACAGGGGGCAGGGCTGAAGCTTTCTTT. Its protein product is CASSPMTGGRAEAFF.

In its sample, this clonotype was seen many times. The chain employs TRBV9 and TRBJ2-3; maybe TRBD2 (6 bases). The V and J ends lost 3 bases and 4 bases respectively, with 9 bases between them. From germline, CDR1 is SGDLS and CDR2 YYNGEE. CDR3 length: 13 residues. CDR3 DNA sequence: TGTGCCAGCAGCGAAACGGGGGCAGATACGCAGTATTTT. It translates to CASSETGADTQYF. The full variable domain, with the rest looked up from reference TRBV9 and TRBJ2-3, is DSGVTQTPKHLITATGQRVTLRCSPRSGDLSVYWYQQSLDQGLQFLIQYYNGEERAKGNILERFSAQQFPDLHSELNLSSLELGDSALYFCASSETGADTQYFGPGTRLTVL.

This clonotype was seen only a few times. V is TRBV4-3 and J is TRBJ2-1; 13 bases fit TRBD2. Trimming cost V 2 bases and J 3 bases; bases outside gene matches: 1. The germline gives CDR1 LGHNA, CDR2 YSLEER. The CDR3 has 16 amino acids. The CDR3 region is CASSQRLAGGYNEQFF. The CDR3 coding sequence is TGCGCCAGCAGCCAACGACTAGCGGGGGGCTACAATGAGCAGTTCTTC.

The chain recombines TRBV18 with TRBJ1-5, with D possibly TRBD1 on 6 matching bases. The V end was cut by 4 bases, the J end by 3 bases, with 13 bases between. The CDR3 extends over 15 amino acids. CDR1 and CDR2 from the germline V gene are KGHSH and LQKENI. DNA of the CDR3: TGTGCCAGCTCACTAACAGGGATCCACAATCAGCCCCAGCATTTT. Translating gives CASSLTGIHNQPQHF.

V gene TRBV7-9 combines with J gene TRBJ1-1, with 9 bases aligning to TRBD1. Trimming took 5 bases from V and 6 from J; bases not matched to a gene: 7. The CDR3 sequence is 14 residues long. The germline CDR1 and CDR2 sequences are SEHNR and FQNEAQ (reference sequence). The CDR3 DNA follows: TGTGCCAGCAGCCACGACAGGGGGGGCGCTGAAGCTTTCTTT. Its translation is CASSHDRGGAEAFF.

This chain connects TRBV12-3 or TRBV12-4 to TRBJ2-7; 12 bases are a match to TRBD2. The CDR3 has 16 amino acids. The J segment lost 3 bases and the V segment lost 4 bases, leaving 7 bases of the junction unmatched. CDR3 amino acids: CASSSGLAGYLYEQYF. The CDR3, as DNA: TGTGCCAGCAGTTCGGGACTAGCGGGCTACCTCTACGAGCAGTACTTC.

This clonotype was observed a handful of times. The gene calls are TRBV5-1 and TRBJ2-7, with a weak D call TRBD2 (5 bases). V lost 4 bases to trimming and J lost 4 bases, with 6 bases between them. The germline gives CDR1 SGHRS, CDR2 YFSETQ. CDR3 length: 11 amino acids. CDR3: CASSGEYEQYF. In DNA, the CDR3 is TGCGCCAGCAGCGGGGAGTACGAGCAGTACTTC.

The chain links TRBV7-6 to TRBJ2-3; 7 bases line up with TRBD1. V shed 5 bases, J shed 5 bases, and the junction held 10 bases outside the gene matches. In germline, CDR1 is SGHVS, CDR2 FNYEAQ. This CDR3 has 15 amino acids. The CDR3 loop reads CASSTNRGGKDTQYF. In DNA form, the CDR3 reads TGTGCCAGCAGCACAAACAGGGGTGGCAAAGATACGCAGTATTTT.

This clonotype turned up a few times. The chain employs TRBV7-2 and TRBJ2-1; 11 bases are a match to TRBD2. The germline gives CDR1 SGHTA, CDR2 FQGNSA. V trimming: 5 bases; J trimming: 2 bases; junction bases outside the gene matches: 5. The length of the CDR3 is 16 residues. The CDR3: CASSTLAGDTYNEQFF. The CDR3 DNA sequence: TGTGCCAGCAGCACACTAGCGGGGGACACCTACAATGAGCAGTTCTTC.

The rearrangement links TRBV7-2 to TRBJ1-2; weak D call: TRBD1 (6 bases). Germline V gives CDR1 SGHTA, CDR2 FQGNSA. The CDR3 sequence is 15 residues long. The V end lost 3 bases, the J end lost 4 bases, and 15 bases lay between the germline ends. DNA of the CDR3: TGTGCCAGCAGCTTCGGACAGCCTGATACCTATGGCTACACCTTC. It yields the protein CASSFGQPDTYGYTF.

The gene calls are TRBV6-2 or TRBV6-3 and TRBJ1-4, with 8 bases identical to TRBD1. The V gene's germline CDR1 is MNHEY and CDR2 SVGEGT. This CDR3 spans 18 amino acids. The trim removed 4 bases at V and 2 bases at J, leaving 12 bases unmatched. In DNA, the CDR3 is TGTGCCAGCAGTTCCCCTGGGACAGGAGGAGCGACTAATGAAAAACTGTTTTTT. This translates into CASSSPGTGGATNEKLFF.

In this sample, this clonotype turned up many times. The rearrangement uses TRBV7-8 and TRBJ2-5; 7 bases are shared with TRBD2. CDR1 is SGHVS and CDR2 is FQNEAQ in the germline V gene. V lost 5 bases, J lost 5 bases, and 8 bases stayed unmatched. There are 14 residues in the CDR3. For the CDR3, the DNA is TGTGCCAGCAGCCCGGGGGGAGGGAGGGAGACCCAGTACTTC. Its protein product is CASSPGGGRETQYF.

This chain connects TRBV27 to TRBJ1-2; possible D gene TRBD1, 5 bases. The CDR3 is 14 amino acids. V was pared by 4 bases and J by 9 bases, with 18 bases between. Germline values: CDR1 MNHEY, CDR2 SMNVEV (reference sequence). The CDR3 DNA sequence: TGTGCCAGCAGTTACAGGTCCTGGGATGGTAGCTACACCTTC. This codes for CASSYRSWDGSYTF.

There are a few counts of this clonotype. V gene TRBV3-1 combines with J gene TRBJ1-6; perhaps TRBD1 as D (6 bases). CDR3 length: 13 amino acids. V lost 6 bases and J lost 10, with 13 bases in between. Per germline, CDR1 LGHDT and CDR2 YNNKEL (reference sequence). The CDR3 reads CASSAGGQSPLHF. The DNA for the CDR3 is TGTGCCAGCAGTGCTGGGGGCCAATCACCCCTCCACTTT.